The 2 T cell receptor beta chains given below trace back to one sample, sequenced in a study of regulatory T cells in long-lasting Graves disease (dated by TCRdb to the early 2020s). This sample's time point label indicates: persistent/refractory GD, antithyroid drugs over 5 years with positive TRAb. RNA was extracted from PBMCs in TRIzol for both TCR sequencing and RNA sequencing. Library generation was performed with multiplex PCR. Instrument used: Illumina HiSeq 4000. CDR3 regions were amplified by Arm-PCR with iRepertoire HTBI primers to construct TCR beta libraries. The public reads were reanalyzed by TCRdb: fastp trimming at Q25, MiXCR alignment, in-frame beta chains only. Records with the same CDR3 protein are collapsed into one entry carrying the most frequent genes and DNA. This sample gives about 420,000 distinct CDR3 sequences in total; about a quarter of them show up just once. Roughly 28% of the sample goes to the ten largest clones.

Sample: peripheral blood mononuclear cells (PBMCs), taken when the disease was refractory, from a patient treated with antithyroid drugs. These receptor sequences come from a female donor with Graves disease.

This clonotype occurred many times. The chain has TRBV28 and TRBJ2-7; D gene unclear. The CDR3 covers 14 residues. The germline CDR1 and CDR2 sequences are MDHEN and SYDVKM. Between the trimmed V and J ends, which lost 3 bases and 0 bases, there was a span of 9 bases. The CDR3 nucleotides are TGTGCCAGCAGTTTCCGGGCCCCCTCCTACGAGCAGTACTTC. It specifies CASSFRAPSYEQYF.

This clonotype has ten or more counts. The chain carries TRBV25-1 and TRBJ2-7; D uncertain. With 4 bases removed from V and 6 bases from J, the gap between germline ends came to 16 bases. The CDR3 covers 14 residues. The germline gives CDR1 MGHDK, CDR2 SYGVNS. The CDR3 bases are TGTGCCAGCAGTGCCACAAGGGATTTGGCCGAGCAGTACTTC. It specifies CASSATRDLAEQYF.